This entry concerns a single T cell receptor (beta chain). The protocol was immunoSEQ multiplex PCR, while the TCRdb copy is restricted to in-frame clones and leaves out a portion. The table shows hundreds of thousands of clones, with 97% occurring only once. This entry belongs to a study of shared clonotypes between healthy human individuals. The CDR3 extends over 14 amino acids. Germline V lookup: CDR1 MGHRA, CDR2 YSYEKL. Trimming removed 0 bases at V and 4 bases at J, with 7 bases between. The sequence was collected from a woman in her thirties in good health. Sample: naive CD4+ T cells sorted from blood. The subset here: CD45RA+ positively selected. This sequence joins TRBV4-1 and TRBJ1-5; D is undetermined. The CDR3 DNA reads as TGCGCCAGCAGCCAAGATGAAGGAAATCAGCCCCAGCATTTT. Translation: CASSQDEGNQPQHF.